This T cell receptor beta chain came from a study of T cell clones after liver transplantation. About the study: Third-party-reactive TCRbeta sequences from pre-transplant mixed lymphocyte reactions served as antigen-independent comparators. Standard immunosuppression, with no induction, continued until 12-24 months after transplant.

The V gene lost 2 bases and the J gene lost 1 base, with 5 bases spanning the gap. CDR1 is SQVTM, CDR2 ANQGSEA, per germline. The CDR3 extends over 12 amino acids. The assay was immunoSEQ multiplex PCR, and TCRdb's table has in-frame clones only and misses some. Among 55,000 to 75,000 clones listed, around 92% were seen once. The chain combines TRBV29-1 with TRBJ2-5; D gene unclear. The sequences come from CD4+ T cells from blood, collected less than 27 months after liver transplant. The TCR comes from a human patient who received a liver transplant. Part of the T cell pool may stem from the graft donor. CDR3 bases: TGCAGCGTTGAACTCAGCCAAGAGACCCAGTACTTC. Translated, it gives CSVELSQETQYF.